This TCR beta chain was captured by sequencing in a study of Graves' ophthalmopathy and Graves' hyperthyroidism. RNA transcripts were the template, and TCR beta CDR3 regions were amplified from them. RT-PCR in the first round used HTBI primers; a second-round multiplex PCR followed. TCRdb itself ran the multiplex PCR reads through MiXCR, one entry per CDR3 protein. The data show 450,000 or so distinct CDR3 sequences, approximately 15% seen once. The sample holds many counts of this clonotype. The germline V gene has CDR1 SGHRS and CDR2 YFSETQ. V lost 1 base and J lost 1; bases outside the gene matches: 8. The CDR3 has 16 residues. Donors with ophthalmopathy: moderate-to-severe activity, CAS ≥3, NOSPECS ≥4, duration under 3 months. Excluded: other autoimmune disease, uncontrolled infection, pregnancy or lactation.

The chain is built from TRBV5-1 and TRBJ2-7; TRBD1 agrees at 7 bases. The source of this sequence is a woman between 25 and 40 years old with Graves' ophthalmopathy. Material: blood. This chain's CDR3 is CASSLRGDRASYEQYF. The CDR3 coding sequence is TGCGCCAGCAGCTTGCGGGGAGACAGGGCTTCCTACGAGCAGTACTTC.